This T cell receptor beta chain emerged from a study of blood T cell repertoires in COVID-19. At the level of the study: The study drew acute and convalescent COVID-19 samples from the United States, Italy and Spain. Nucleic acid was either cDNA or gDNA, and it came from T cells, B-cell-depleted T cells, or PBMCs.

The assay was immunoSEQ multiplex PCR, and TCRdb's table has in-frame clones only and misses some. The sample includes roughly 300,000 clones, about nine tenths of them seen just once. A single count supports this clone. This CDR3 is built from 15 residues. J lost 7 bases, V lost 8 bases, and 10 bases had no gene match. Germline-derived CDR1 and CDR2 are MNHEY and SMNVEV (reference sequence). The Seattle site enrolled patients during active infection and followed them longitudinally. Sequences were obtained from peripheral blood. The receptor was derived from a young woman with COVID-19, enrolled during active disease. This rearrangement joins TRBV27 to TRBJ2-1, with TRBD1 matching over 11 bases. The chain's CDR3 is CASRSAGTGGNEQFF. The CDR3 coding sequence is TGTGCCAGCCGATCCGCCGGGACAGGGGGTAATGAGCAGTTCTTC.